This T cell receptor beta chain was recovered during a study of T cells in Graves' hyperthyroidism and ophthalmopathy. This clonotype has only a few counts. Amplification yielded TCR beta CDR3 regions, with RNA transcripts as the source. An initial round of RT-PCR targeting the TCR CDR3 relied on the HTBI primer set. TCRdb analysed the multiplex PCR reads with MiXCR anew, one entry per CDR3 protein. This table has about 380,000 distinct CDR3 sequences, approximately 18% appearing once. V was shortened by 7 bases and J by 2 bases, with 14 bases between the two germline ends. Germline V gives CDR1 DFQATT, CDR2 SNEGSKA (reference sequence). The CDR3 extends over 13 amino acids.

The receptor was isolated from a man between 18 and 35 years old with Graves' ophthalmopathy. This chain links TRBV20-1 with TRBJ1-2; a possible D gene is TRBD1 (6 bases). Sequenced material: blood. The CDR3 protein is CSDPGQGNYGYTF. The CDR3 DNA sequence: TGCAGTGACCCGGGGCAGGGGAACTATGGCTACACCTTC.